A selection of T cell receptor beta chains follows, all from one sample in a study of shared clonotypes between healthy human individuals. Profiled with immunoSEQ multiplex PCR; TCRdb holds only in-frame clones, not every one. Here the sample spans some 2,000,000 clones, around 95% being singletons. The material sequenced was naive CD4+ T cells sorted from blood. The receptors were sampled from a young man in good health. The CDR3 runs from the conserved cysteine through the conserved F or W. The D gene is left open where the match is weak. A clone size is listed for some rows: how often the clone was seen (once, few, many), or a class if it is expanded.

d_call: TRBD1; v_call: TRBV7-2; j_call: TRBJ1-2; clone_size: -; cdr3_nt: TGTGCCAGCAGCTTCCGGACAGGGCCGGGCGGCTACACCTTC; cdr3_aa: CASSFRTGPGGYTF
d_call: -; v_call: TRBV13; j_call: TRBJ1-2; clone_size: -; cdr3_nt: TGTGCCAGCAGCCCCTCTGCAGGGGATTCTTATGGCTACACCTTC; cdr3_aa: CASSPSAGDSYGYTF
d_call: TRBD2; v_call: TRBV7-2; j_call: TRBJ2-2; clone_size: -; cdr3_nt: TGTGCCAGCAGCCCATCCTCGGGGGGATCCGGGGAGCTGTTTTTT; cdr3_aa: CASSPSSGGSGELFF
d_call: -; v_call: TRBV6-5; j_call: TRBJ2-2; clone_size: -; cdr3_nt: TGTGCCAGCAGTTACTCCCTGCTGGGCACCGGGGAGCTGTTTTTT; cdr3_aa: CASSYSLLGTGELFF
d_call: -; v_call: TRBV29-1; j_call: TRBJ1-1; clone_size: -; cdr3_nt: TGCAGCGTTCACACAGGGTACACTGAAGCTTTCTTT; cdr3_aa: CSVHTGYTEAFF
d_call: TRBD1; v_call: TRBV28; j_call: TRBJ2-7; clone_size: once; cdr3_nt: TGTGCCAGCAGGGGGACAGCAGACTCCTACGAGCAGTACTTC; cdr3_aa: CASRGTADSYEQYF
d_call: -; v_call: TRBV11-1; j_call: TRBJ2-1; clone_size: -; cdr3_nt: TGTGCCAGCAGCCCACAGACCAATGAGCAGTTCTTC; cdr3_aa: CASSPQTNEQFF
d_call: TRBD1; v_call: TRBV15; j_call: TRBJ2-7; clone_size: -; cdr3_nt: TGTGCCACCACTCCCGACAGGGGGTTCTCCTACGAGCAGTACTTC; cdr3_aa: CATTPDRGFSYEQYF
d_call: -; v_call: TRBV7-2; j_call: TRBJ2-6; clone_size: -; cdr3_nt: TGTGCCAGCAGCCTCACAGGGAGTGGGGCCAACGTCCTGACTTTC; cdr3_aa: CASSLTGSGANVLTF
d_call: TRBD1; v_call: TRBV5-1; j_call: TRBJ1-5; clone_size: -; cdr3_nt: TGCGCCAGCAGCCCGGGGACAGGGGGGTTTCAGCCCCAGCATTTT; cdr3_aa: CASSPGTGGFQPQHF
d_call: TRBD1; v_call: TRBV10-3; j_call: TRBJ1-1; clone_size: -; cdr3_nt: TGTGCCATCGGCCGGGACAGGCTTGAAGCTTTCTTT; cdr3_aa: CAIGRDRLEAFF
d_call: TRBD1; v_call: TRBV6-5; j_call: TRBJ2-5; clone_size: -; cdr3_nt: TGTGCCAGCAGTCTGACAGGGGGCGAGACCCAGTACTTC; cdr3_aa: CASSLTGGETQYF